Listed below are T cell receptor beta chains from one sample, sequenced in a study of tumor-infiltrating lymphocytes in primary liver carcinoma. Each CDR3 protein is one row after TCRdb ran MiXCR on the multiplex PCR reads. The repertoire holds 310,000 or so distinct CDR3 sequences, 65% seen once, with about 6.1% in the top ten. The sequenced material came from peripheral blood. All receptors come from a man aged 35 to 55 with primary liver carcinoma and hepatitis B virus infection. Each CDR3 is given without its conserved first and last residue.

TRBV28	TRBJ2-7	VSSLRTSGSRGLYEQY
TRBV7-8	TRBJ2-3	TSSLGLKGGTQY
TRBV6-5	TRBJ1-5	ARSDKSNQPQH
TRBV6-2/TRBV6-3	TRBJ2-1	AGSQTGTGGNEQF
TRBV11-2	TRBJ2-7	AGSGQGSVYEQY
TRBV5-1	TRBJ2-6	ASSSVSGANVLT
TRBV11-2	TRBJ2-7	ASSTTSGRGYKHY
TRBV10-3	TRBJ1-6	AISESTQSQSPLH
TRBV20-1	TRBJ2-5	SARKRAGDLRETQY
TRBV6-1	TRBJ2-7	ASNERLAGKLD
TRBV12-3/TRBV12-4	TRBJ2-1	ASSFGTGRF